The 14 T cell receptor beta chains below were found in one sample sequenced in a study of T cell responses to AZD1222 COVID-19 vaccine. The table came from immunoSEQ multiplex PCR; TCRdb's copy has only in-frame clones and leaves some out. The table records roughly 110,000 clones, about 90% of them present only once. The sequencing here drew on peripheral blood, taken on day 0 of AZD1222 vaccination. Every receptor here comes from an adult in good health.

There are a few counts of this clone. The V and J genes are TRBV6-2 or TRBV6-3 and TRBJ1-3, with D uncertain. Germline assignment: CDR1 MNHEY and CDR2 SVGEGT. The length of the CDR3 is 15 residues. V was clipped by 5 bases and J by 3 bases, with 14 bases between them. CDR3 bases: TGTGCCAGCAGTCGCGGAGTGGCGGGTGGAAACACCATATATTTT. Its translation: CASSRGVAGGNTIYF.

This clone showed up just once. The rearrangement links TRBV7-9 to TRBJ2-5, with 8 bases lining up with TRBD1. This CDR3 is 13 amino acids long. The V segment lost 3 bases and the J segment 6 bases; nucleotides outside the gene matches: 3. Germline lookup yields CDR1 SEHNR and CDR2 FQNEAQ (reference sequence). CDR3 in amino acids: CASSFGQGKTQYF. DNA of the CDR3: TGTGCCAGCAGCTTTGGACAGGGAAAGACCCAGTACTTC.

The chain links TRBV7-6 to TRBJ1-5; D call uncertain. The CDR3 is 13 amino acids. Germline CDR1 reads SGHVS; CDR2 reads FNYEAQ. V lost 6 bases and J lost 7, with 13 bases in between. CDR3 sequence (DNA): TGTGCCAGCAGGACACTAGGGCGCCAGCCCCAGCATTTT. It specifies CASRTLGRQPQHF.

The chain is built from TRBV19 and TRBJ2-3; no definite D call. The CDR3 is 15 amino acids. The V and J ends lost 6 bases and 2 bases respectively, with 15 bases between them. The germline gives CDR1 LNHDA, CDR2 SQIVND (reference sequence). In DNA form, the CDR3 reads TGTGCCAGTAGCTCCCCGCGGACCCACACAGATACGCAGTATTTT. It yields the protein CASSSPRTHTDTQYF. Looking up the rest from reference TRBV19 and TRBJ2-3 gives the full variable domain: DGGITQSPKYLFRKEGQNVTLSCEQNLNHDAMYWYRQDPGQGLRLIYYSQIVNDFQKGDIAEGYSVSREKKESFPLTVTSAQKNPTAFYLCASSSPRTHTDTQYFGPGTRLTVL.

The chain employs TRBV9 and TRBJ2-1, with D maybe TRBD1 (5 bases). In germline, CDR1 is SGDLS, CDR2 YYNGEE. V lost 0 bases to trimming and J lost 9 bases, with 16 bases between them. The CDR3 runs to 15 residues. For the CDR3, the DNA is TGTGCCAGCAGCGTAGGTTATCAGGGTGGCATTGAGCAGTTCTTC. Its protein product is CASSVGYQGGIEQFF.

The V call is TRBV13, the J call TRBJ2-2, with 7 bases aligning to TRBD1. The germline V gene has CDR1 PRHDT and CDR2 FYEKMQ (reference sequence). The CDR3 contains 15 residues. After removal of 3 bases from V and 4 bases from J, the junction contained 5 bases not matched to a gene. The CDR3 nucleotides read TGTGCCAGCAGCTTGAGAGGGGGCGGCACCGGGGAGCTGTTTTTT. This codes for CASSLRGGGTGELFF.

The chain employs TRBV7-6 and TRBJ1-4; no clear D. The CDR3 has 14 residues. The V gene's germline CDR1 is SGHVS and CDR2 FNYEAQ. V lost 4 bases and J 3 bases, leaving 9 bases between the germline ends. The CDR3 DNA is TGTGCCAGCAGCTACTCCAGATCTAATGAAAAACTGTTTTTT. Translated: CASSYSRSNEKLFF.

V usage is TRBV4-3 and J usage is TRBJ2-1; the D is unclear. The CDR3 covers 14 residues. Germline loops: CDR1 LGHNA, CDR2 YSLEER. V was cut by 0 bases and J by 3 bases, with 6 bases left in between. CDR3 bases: TGCGCCAGCAGCCAAGAGCTAATCTACAATGAGCAGTTCTTC. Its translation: CASSQELIYNEQFF.

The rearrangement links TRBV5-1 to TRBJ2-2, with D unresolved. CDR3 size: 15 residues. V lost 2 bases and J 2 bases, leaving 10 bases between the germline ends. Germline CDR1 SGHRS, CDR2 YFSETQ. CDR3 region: CASSFTLGNTGELFF. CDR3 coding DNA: TGCGCCAGCAGCTTTACCTTAGGAAACACCGGGGAGCTGTTTTTT.

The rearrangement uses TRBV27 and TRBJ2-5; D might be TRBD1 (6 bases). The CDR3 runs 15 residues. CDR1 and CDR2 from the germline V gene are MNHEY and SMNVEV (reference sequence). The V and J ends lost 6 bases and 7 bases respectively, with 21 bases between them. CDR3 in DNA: TGTGCCAGCAGCCGTCTAGGGACGGGACATTCGACCCAGTACTTC. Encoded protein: CASSRLGTGHSTQYF.

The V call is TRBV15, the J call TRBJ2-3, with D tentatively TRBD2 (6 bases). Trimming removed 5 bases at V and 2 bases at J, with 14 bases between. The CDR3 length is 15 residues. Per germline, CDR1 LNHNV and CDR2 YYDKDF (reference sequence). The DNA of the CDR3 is TGTGCCACCAGCGGGGGTGGAGGGGTCACAGATACGCAGTATTTT. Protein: CATSGGGGVTDTQYF. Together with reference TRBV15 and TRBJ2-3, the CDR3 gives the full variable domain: DAMVIQNPRYQVTQFGKPVTLSCSQTLNHNVMYWYQQKSSQAPKLLFHYYDKDFNNEADTPDNFQSRRPNTSFCFLDIRSPGLGDTAMYLCATSGGGGVTDTQYFGPGTRLTVL.

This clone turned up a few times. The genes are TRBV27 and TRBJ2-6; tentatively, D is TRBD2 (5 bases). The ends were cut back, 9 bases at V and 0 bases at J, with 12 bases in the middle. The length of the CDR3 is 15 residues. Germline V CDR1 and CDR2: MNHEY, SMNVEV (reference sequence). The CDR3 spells CASRTPSSGANVLTF. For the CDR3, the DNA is TGTGCCAGTAGGACTCCTTCCTCTGGGGCCAACGTCCTGACTTTC.

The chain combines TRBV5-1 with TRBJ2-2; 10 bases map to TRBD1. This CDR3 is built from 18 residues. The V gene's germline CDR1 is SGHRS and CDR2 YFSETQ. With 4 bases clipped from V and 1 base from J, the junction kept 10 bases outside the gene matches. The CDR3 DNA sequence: TGCGCCAGCAGCGAGCGGCCCCGGGACAGGGGGAACACCGGGGAGCTGTTTTTT. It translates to CASSERPRDRGNTGELFF.

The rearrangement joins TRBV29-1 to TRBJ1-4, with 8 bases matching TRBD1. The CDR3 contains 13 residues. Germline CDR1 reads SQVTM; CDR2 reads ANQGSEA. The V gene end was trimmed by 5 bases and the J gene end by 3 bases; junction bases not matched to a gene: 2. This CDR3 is CSVTGGANEKLFF. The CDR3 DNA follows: TGCAGCGTTACAGGGGGAGCTAATGAAAAACTGTTTTTT. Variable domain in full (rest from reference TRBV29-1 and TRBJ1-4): SAVISQKPSRDICQRGTSLTIQCQVDSQVTMMFWYRQQPGQSLTLIATANQGSEATYESGFVIDKFPISRPNLTFSTLTVSNMSPEDSSIYLCSVTGGANEKLFFGSGTQLSVL.